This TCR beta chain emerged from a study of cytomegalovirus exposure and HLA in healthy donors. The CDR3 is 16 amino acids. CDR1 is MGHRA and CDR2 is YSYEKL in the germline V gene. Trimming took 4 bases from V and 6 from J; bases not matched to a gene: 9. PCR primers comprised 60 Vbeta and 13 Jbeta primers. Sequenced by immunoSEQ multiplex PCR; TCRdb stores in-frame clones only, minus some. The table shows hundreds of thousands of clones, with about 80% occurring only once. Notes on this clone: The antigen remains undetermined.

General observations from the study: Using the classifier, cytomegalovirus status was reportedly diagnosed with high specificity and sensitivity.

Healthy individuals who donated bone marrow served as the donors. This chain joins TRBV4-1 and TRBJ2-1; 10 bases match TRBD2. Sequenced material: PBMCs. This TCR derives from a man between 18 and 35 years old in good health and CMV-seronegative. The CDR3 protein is CASSPPLAGEFNEQFF. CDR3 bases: TGCGCCAGCAGCCCGCCCCTAGCGGGAGAATTCAATGAGCAGTTCTTC.